This T cell receptor (beta chain) is drawn from a study of patients and donors after allogeneic stem cell transplantation. One entry per CDR3 protein results from TCRdb running MiXCR on the RT-PCR reads. The sample records about 960,000 distinct CDR3 sequences, roughly 17% being singletons. The CDR3 loop spans 15 amino acids. Trimming at V came to 7 bases and at J to 2 bases, leaving 7 bases not matched to a gene. Per the germline V gene, CDR1 is MNHNS and CDR2 is SASEGT. This chain links TRBV6-1 with TRBJ2-1, with 8 positions matching TRBD2. The sequencing input was blood, either unsorted or a sorted T cell fraction (not recorded which). This clonotype was obtained from a human donor who was either an allogeneic HSCT recipient or a stem cell or donor lymphocyte infusion donor (not recorded which). It is not recorded whose cells these are; they may come from a transplant donor. As DNA, the CDR3 is TGTGCCAGCAAACAAGATAGCGGGACCTACAATGAGCAGTTCTTC. Translating it yields CASKQDSGTYNEQFF.